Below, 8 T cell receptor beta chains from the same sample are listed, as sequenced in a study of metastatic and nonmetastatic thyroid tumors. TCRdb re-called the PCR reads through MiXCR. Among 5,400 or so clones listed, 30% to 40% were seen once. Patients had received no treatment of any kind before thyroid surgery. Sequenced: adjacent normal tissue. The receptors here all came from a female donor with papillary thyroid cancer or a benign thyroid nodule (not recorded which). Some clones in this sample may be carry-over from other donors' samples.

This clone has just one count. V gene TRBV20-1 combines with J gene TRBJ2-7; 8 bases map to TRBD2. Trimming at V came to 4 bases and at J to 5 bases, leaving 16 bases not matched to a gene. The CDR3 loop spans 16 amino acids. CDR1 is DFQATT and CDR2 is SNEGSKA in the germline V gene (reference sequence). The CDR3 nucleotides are TGCAGTGCTATGGTTTCGGGAGGGGAAGAGCTAAACGAGCAGTACTTC. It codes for CSAMVSGGEELNEQYF.

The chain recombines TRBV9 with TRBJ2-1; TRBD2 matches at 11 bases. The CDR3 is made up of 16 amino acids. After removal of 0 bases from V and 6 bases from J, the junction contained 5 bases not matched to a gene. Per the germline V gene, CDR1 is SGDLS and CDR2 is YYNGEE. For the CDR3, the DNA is TGTGCCAGCAGCGTAGTGGGGCTAGCGGGGGGCAATGAGCAGTTCTTC. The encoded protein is CASSVVGLAGGNEQFF.

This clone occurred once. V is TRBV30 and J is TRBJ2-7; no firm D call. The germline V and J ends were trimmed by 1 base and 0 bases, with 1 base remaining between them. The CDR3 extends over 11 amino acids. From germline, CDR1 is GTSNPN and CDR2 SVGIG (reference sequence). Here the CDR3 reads CAWSDSYEQYF. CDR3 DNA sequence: TGTGCCTGGAGTGACTCCTACGAGCAGTACTTC.

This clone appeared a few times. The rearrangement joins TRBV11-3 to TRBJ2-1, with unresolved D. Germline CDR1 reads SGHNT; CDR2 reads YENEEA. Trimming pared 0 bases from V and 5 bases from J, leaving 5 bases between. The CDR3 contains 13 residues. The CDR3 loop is CASSLDGNNEQFF. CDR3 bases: TGTGCCAGCAGCTTAGATGGGAACAATGAGCAGTTCTTC.

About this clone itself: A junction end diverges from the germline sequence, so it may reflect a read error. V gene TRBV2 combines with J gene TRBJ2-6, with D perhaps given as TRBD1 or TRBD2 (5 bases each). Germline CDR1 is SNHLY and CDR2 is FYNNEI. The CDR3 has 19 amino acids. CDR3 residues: CSSIEEGRAFLYGANVLTF. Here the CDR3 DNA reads TGTTCCAGCATTGAAGAGGGCAGGGCCTTTCTCTATGGGGCCAACGTCCTGACTTTC. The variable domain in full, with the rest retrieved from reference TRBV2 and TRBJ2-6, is EPEVTQTPSHQVTQMGQEVILRCVPISNHLYFYWYRQILGQKVEFLVSFYNNEISEKSEIFDDQFSVERPDGSNFTLKIRSTKLEDSAMYFCSSIEEGRAFLYGANVLTFGAGSRLTVL.

The CDR3 is CASSLALGTGLYEQYF. The CDR3 DNA reads as TGTGCCAGCAGCTTAGCTTTAGGGACAGGGTTGTACGAGCAGTACTTC. The chain recombines TRBV7-2 with TRBJ2-7; TRBD1 aligns across 9 bases. The germline gives CDR1 SGHTA, CDR2 FQGNSA. The junction had 7 bases not matched to a gene; V was cut back by 0 bases and J by 4 bases. There are 16 residues in the CDR3.

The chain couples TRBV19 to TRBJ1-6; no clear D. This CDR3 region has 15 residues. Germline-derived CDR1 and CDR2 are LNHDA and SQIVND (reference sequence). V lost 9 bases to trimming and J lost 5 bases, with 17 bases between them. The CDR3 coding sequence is TGTGCCAGCAAGACAATCGGTGCCGATAATTCACCCCTCCACTTT. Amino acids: CASKTIGADNSPLHF. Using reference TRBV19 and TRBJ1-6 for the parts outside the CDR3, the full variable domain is DGGITQSPKYLFRKEGQNVTLSCEQNLNHDAMYWYRQDPGQGLRLIYYSQIVNDFQKGDIAEGYSVSREKKESFPLTVTSAQKNPTAFYLCASKTIGADNSPLHFGNGTRLTVT.

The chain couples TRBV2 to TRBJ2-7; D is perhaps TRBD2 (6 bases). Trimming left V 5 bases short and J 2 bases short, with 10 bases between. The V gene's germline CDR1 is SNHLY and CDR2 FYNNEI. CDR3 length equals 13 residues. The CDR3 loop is CASSLREAYEQYF. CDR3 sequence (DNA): TGTGCCAGCAGTTTGCGGGAAGCCTACGAGCAGTACTTC.